Following are 2 T cell receptor beta chains from one sample sequenced in a study of CD8 T cells in ankylosing spondylitis. TCRdb itself ran the 5' RACE reads through MiXCR, one entry per CDR3 protein. Among around 340,000 distinct CDR3 sequences listed, more than 20% were seen once. The sample was blood, either unsorted or a sorted T cell fraction (not recorded which). Every receptor here comes from a male donor with ankylosing spondylitis or in good health (not recorded which).

The chain couples TRBV12-3 or TRBV12-4 to TRBJ1-1; 7 nucleotides line up with TRBD1. The CDR3 length is 13 residues. The trim removed 6 bases at V and 6 bases at J, leaving 7 bases unmatched. As DNA, the CDR3 is TGTGCCAGCAGCTACACAGGGGACCCTGAAGCTTTCTTT. The encoded protein is CASSYTGDPEAFF.

The V gene is TRBV30, the J gene TRBJ1-1; D is perhaps TRBD1 (6 bases). CDR3 size: 15 residues. Trimming cost V 0 bases and J 6 bases, with 17 bases left between them. Germline V gene lookup returns CDR1 GTSNPN and CDR2 SVGIG (reference sequence). CDR3 region: CAWSVDGGPGAEAFF. The CDR3 nucleotides read TGTGCCTGGAGTGTAGACGGGGGTCCAGGGGCTGAAGCTTTCTTT.